Sequencing of this T cell receptor (beta chain) was carried out in a study of T cell repertoires in cytomegalovirus infection. TCRdb reanalysed the reads using MiXCR and keeps one entry per CDR3 protein. Among fewer than 900,000 distinct CDR3 sequences listed, 29% were seen once. Details on this clonotype: Its target is not known.

Trimming took off 5 bases at V and 0 bases at J, with 6 bases between the two ends. The germline gives CDR1 LGHNT, CDR2 FRNRAP. This CDR3 spans 13 amino acids. The TCR was taken from a human donor in good health (CMV status not recorded). Some clones in this sample may be carry-over from other donors' samples. The chain recombines TRBV12-5 with TRBJ2-3; D not resolved. The sample was cultured CD8+ T cells from PBMCs, taken from culture after CMV antigen stimulation. The CDR3 loop reads CASGPSSTDTQYF. In nucleotides, the CDR3 is TGTGCTAGTGGTCCCAGTAGCACAGATACGCAGTATTTT.